This T cell receptor (beta chain) comes out of a study of regulatory T cells in long-lasting Graves disease. Study outcomes and limitations: Thyroid tissue went unstudied; only peripheral blood was examined.

Time point given: persistent/refractory GD, antithyroid drugs over 5 years with positive TRAb. From PBMCs, RNA was extracted and then used to make the TCR library. A blood draw put 8.5 to 10 milliliters of peripheral blood into EDTA tubes. V lost 5 bases and J 8 bases, leaving 15 bases between the germline ends. This CDR3 comprises 14 residues. Germline lookup yields CDR1 MNHEY and CDR2 SVGEGT. With regard to this clonotype: Its antigen is as yet unknown.

Relying on iRepertoire HTBI primers and Arm-PCR of CDR3 regions, the team built TCR beta libraries. TCRdb re-derived calls from the multiplex PCR reads in MiXCR, one entry per CDR3 protein. The table lists approximately 690,000 distinct CDR3 sequences, about 30% of them singletons, with roughly 46% in the top ten. The source was peripheral blood mononuclear cells (PBMCs), collected when the disease was refractory, from a patient treated with antithyroid drugs. V usage is TRBV6-2 or TRBV6-3 and J usage is TRBJ1-4; D call uncertain. This clonotype was obtained from a female donor with Graves disease. This CDR3 reads CASSEVVQYEKLFF. The DNA of the CDR3 is TGTGCCAGCAGTGAAGTGGTCCAGTACGAAAAACTGTTTTTT.